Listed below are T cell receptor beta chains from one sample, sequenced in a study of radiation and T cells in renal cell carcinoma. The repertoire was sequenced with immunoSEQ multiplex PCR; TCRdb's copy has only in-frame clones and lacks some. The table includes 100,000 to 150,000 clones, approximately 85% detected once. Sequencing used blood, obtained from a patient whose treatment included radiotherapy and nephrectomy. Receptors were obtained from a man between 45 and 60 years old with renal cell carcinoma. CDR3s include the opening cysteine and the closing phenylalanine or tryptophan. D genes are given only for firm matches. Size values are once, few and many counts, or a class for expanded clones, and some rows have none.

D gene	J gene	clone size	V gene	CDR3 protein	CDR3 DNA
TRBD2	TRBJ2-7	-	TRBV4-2	CASSQQFGTSVYEQYF	TGTGCCAGCAGCCAACAATTCGGGACTAGCGTCTACGAGCAGTACTTC
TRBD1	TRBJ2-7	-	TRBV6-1	CASSGRDRDEQYF	TGTGCCAGCAGTGGCCGGGACAGGGACGAGCAGTACTTC
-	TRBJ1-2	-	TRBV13	CASSLGQAIRSGYTF	TGTGCCAGCAGCTTAGGACAGGCGATCCGTAGTGGCTACACCTTC
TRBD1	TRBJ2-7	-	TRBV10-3	CAIREDRDFYEQYF	TGTGCCATCAGGGAGGACAGGGACTTTTACGAGCAGTACTTC
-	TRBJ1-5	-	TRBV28	CASSLSSRVQPQHF	TGTGCCAGCAGTTTATCGTCACGCGTTCAGCCCCAGCATTTT
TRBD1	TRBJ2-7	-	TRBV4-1	CASSQRGQGQREQYF	TGCGCCAGCAGCCAAAGGGGACAGGGGCAAAGGGAGCAGTACTTC
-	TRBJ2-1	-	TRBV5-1	CASSLAVNPYNEQFF	TGCGCCAGCAGTTTAGCGGTAAATCCCTACAATGAGCAGTTCTTC
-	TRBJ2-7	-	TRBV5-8	CASSPDNYEQYF	TGTGCCAGCAGCCCGGACAACTACGAGCAGTACTTC
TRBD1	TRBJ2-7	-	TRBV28	CASIPSGDRGIYEQYF	TGTGCCAGCATTCCGTCCGGGGACAGGGGGATATACGAGCAGTACTTC
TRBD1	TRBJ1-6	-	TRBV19	CASSTRTGSAGNSPLHF	TGTGCCAGTAGTACAAGGACAGGATCGGCGGGTAATTCACCCCTCCACTTT
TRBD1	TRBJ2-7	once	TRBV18	CASSPGTGGPYEQYF	TGTGCCAGCTCACCTGGGACAGGGGGCCCCTACGAGCAGTACTTC
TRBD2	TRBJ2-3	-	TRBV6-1	CASSEAQSSGYTDTQYF	TGTGCCAGCAGTGAAGCGCAGTCTAGCGGTTATACAGATACGCAGTATTTT
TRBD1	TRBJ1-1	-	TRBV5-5	CASSFRTGSAEAFF	TGTGCCAGCAGCTTTAGGACAGGTAGCGCTGAAGCTTTCTTT
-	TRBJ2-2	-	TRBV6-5	CASRGRGNTGELFF	TGTGCCAGCAGGGGGCGGGGTAACACCGGGGAGCTGTTTTTT
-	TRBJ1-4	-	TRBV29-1	CSARKGGVTNEKLFF	TGCAGCGCCCGAAAGGGAGGGGTAACTAATGAAAAACTGTTTTTT